Presented here are 23 T cell receptor beta chains from one specimen sequenced in a study of cytomegalovirus exposure and HLA in healthy donors. The PCR ran on 60 Vbeta and 13 Jbeta primers. Sequencing used immunoSEQ multiplex PCR; TCRdb keeps in-frame clones, though not all of them. The sample records around 190,000 clones, around a tenth being singletons. The sample was PBMCs. All receptors derive from a woman aged 25 to 39 in good health and CMV-seropositive.

The chain joins TRBV6-6 to TRBJ2-7, with D possibly being TRBD1 (6 bases). The CDR3 runs 14 residues. The germline V gene has CDR1 MNHNY and CDR2 SVGAGI (reference sequence). V gave up 5 bases and J gave up 3 bases, with 14 bases separating them. The CDR3 reads CASSGGTGIYEQYF. The CDR3 DNA reads TGTGCCAGCAGTGGGGGCACAGGGATCTACGAGCAGTACTTC.

In this sample, this clone turned up a few times. This chain uses TRBV5-1 with TRBJ1-3; TRBD1 aligns across 7 bases. J was trimmed by 4 bases and V by 0 bases; bases with no gene match: 4. Germline V gene data show CDR1 as SGHRS and CDR2 as YFSETQ. This CDR3 has 15 amino acids. CDR3 DNA: TGCGCCAGCAGCTTGGCAGGGGGAATCGGAAACACCATATATTTT. This encodes CASSLAGGIGNTIYF.

This clone was detected only a few times. This sequence joins TRBV19 and TRBJ1-2; 7 bases are a match to TRBD1. Germline V gene data show CDR1 as LNHDA and CDR2 as SQIVND (reference sequence). J lost 4 bases, V lost 6 bases, and 5 bases had no gene match. The CDR3 covers 13 residues. This CDR3 is CASSTGDLYGYTF. CDR3 nucleotides: TGTGCCAGTAGCACAGGGGACCTCTATGGCTACACCTTC.

This clone was detected only a few times. The CDR3, as DNA: TGCAGCGTTGAGGAGACAGGGGGCACCTACGAGCAGTACTTC. Translated, it gives CSVEETGGTYEQYF. The chain recombines TRBV29-1 with TRBJ2-7; 10 nucleotides agree with TRBD1. V shed 3 bases, J shed 2 bases, and the junction held 4 bases outside the gene matches. The CDR3 has 14 amino acids. Germline lookup yields CDR1 SQVTM and CDR2 ANQGSEA.

This chain uses TRBV5-5 with TRBJ1-2; TRBD1 agrees at 9 bases. Looked up from germline, CDR1 is SGHKS and CDR2 is YYEKEE (reference sequence). The junction had 8 bases not matched to a gene; V was cut back by 4 bases and J by 7 bases. The CDR3 contains 14 residues. The CDR3 nucleotides read TGTGCCAGCAGCACTACAGGGGGCGCGGGTGGCTACACCTTC. Its translation is CASSTTGGAGGYTF. Supplemented by reference TRBV5-5 and TRBJ1-2, the full variable domain reads DAGVTQSPTHLIKTRGQQVTLRCSPISGHKSVSWYQQVLGQGPQFIFQYYEKEERGRGNFPDRFSARQFPNYSSELNVNALLLGDSALYLCASSTTGGAGGYTFGSGTRLTVV.

This clone has more than one count but fewer than ten. The rearrangement joins TRBV7-3 to TRBJ2-3, with D possibly TRBD2 on 5 matching bases. CDR1 is SGHTA, CDR2 FQGTGA, per germline. The V end was cut by 5 bases, the J end by 3 bases, with 15 bases between. The CDR3 sequence is 15 residues long. The CDR3 region is CASSPGVAMTDTQYF. Here the CDR3 DNA reads TGTGCCAGCAGCCCCGGGGTAGCGATGACAGATACGCAGTATTTT.

The chain joins TRBV9 to TRBJ2-3; the match to TRBD2 covers 8 bases. The CDR3 runs to 14 residues. Germline V gene data show CDR1 as SGDLS and CDR2 as YYNGEE. The junction had 9 bases not matched to a gene; V was cut back by 7 bases and J by 5 bases. In nucleotides, the CDR3 is TGTGCCAGCCTACCCGGGACTAGTCAAGATACGCAGTATTTT. Translation: CASLPGTSQDTQYF.

In the case of this clone: Other DNA sequences from this sample encode an identical CDR3 as well. The chain carries TRBV6-1 and TRBJ2-5, with D possibly TRBD2 on 5 matching bases. Germline V gives CDR1 MNHNS, CDR2 SASEGT. This CDR3 has 12 amino acids. Trimming left V 3 bases short and J 5 bases short, with 7 bases between. The CDR3 DNA sequence: TGTGCCAGCAGTGAGGGCGGGGAGACCCAGTACTTC. Translated: CASSEGGETQYF.

This clone was recorded a few times. The chain has TRBV5-1 and TRBJ2-5; 12 positions match TRBD2. Germline V gives CDR1 SGHRS, CDR2 YFSETQ. There are 15 residues in the CDR3. With V trimmed by 0 bases and J by 3 bases, 0 bases remained unmatched. CDR3 residues: CASSLGTSGKETQYF. The CDR3 DNA reads TGCGCCAGCAGCTTGGGGACTAGCGGGAAAGAGACCCAGTACTTC.

This clone was seen a handful of times. The chain has TRBV30 and TRBJ1-3, with unresolved D. The germline CDR1 and CDR2 sequences are GTSNPN and SVGIG (reference sequence). Trimming pared 0 bases from V and 3 bases from J, leaving 12 bases between. CDR3 size: 15 residues. CDR3 sequence: CAWSVLGSRGNTIYF. The CDR3 DNA reads as TGTGCCTGGAGTGTACTCGGTTCGCGTGGAAACACCATATATTTT.

This clone was recorded a few times. The gene calls are TRBV11-3 and TRBJ2-7, with a weak D call TRBD2 (5 bases). This CDR3 comprises 15 residues. Germline CDR1 reads SGHNT; CDR2 reads YENEEA. The V end was cut by 4 bases, the J end by 0 bases, with 13 bases between. CDR3 protein: CASSYHSGFSYEQYF. The CDR3 region has the DNA TGTGCCAGCAGCTACCACTCGGGATTCTCCTACGAGCAGTACTTC.

The CDR3 sequence is CASSPRPGLARPDLSYNEQFF. The DNA for the CDR3 is TGTGCCAGCAGCCCGCGACCGGGACTAGCGAGACCCGACCTTTCCTACAATGAGCAGTTCTTC. The V gene is TRBV9, the J gene TRBJ2-1, with 10 bases lining up with TRBD2. The CDR3 length is 21 residues. Germline V lookup: CDR1 SGDLS, CDR2 YYNGEE. V dropped 4 bases and J dropped 1; count of bases not matched to a gene: 20.

CDR3 sequence (DNA): TGTGCCAGCACCTTACTAGCGGGAGGGCCCCATGAGCAGTTCTTC. Translating it yields CASTLLAGGPHEQFF. The chain has TRBV6-5 and TRBJ2-1; 13 nucleotides agree with TRBD2. CDR1 and CDR2 from the germline V gene are MNHEY and SVGAGI. The CDR3 has 15 amino acids. The J segment lost 8 bases and the V segment lost 7 bases, leaving 8 bases of the junction unmatched.

This clone was seen only a few times. V usage is TRBV7-9 and J usage is TRBJ1-1; tentatively, D is TRBD1 (6 bases). The CDR3 totals 13 residues. Germline V gene sequence: CDR1 SEHNR, CDR2 FQNEAQ (reference sequence). V lost 7 bases to trimming and J lost 2 bases, with 11 bases between them. This CDR3 is CASIKQGNTEAFF. CDR3 nucleotides: TGTGCCAGCATCAAACAGGGAAACACTGAAGCTTTCTTT.

This clone was detected only a few times. This sequence joins TRBV5-1 and TRBJ1-5; TRBD1 matches at 8 bases. V shed 2 bases, J shed 4 bases, and the junction held 8 bases outside the gene matches. The CDR3 is made up of 16 amino acids. Germline assignment: CDR1 SGHRS and CDR2 YFSETQ. The CDR3 protein is CASSFGSGGSNQPQHF. CDR3 nucleotides: TGCGCCAGCAGCTTCGGATCAGGGGGCAGTAATCAGCCCCAGCATTTT.

This clone was counted between two and nine times. The J gene is TRBJ1-3, the V gene TRBV30; D not resolved. Germline V gene sequence: CDR1 GTSNPN, CDR2 SVGIG (reference sequence). CDR3 length: 13 residues. V was cut by 5 bases and J by 1 base, with 9 bases left in between. CDR3 coding DNA: TGTGCCTGGGGACGGGAATCTGGAAACACCATATATTTT. Protein: CAWGRESGNTIYF.

Only a few counts were recorded for this clone. The V gene is TRBV28, the J gene TRBJ1-1, with D tentatively TRBD1 (6 bases). This CDR3 spans 13 amino acids. The germline V gene encodes CDR1 MDHEN and CDR2 SYDVKM. V was cut by 6 bases and J by 3 bases, with 11 bases left in between. The CDR3: CASSQGYYTEAFF. DNA for the CDR3: TGTGCCAGCAGCCAGGGGTATTACACTGAAGCTTTCTTT.

This sequence joins TRBV27 and TRBJ1-2, with D possibly being TRBD1 (5 bases). V lost 1 base to trimming and J lost 3 bases, with 12 bases between them. The CDR3 has 15 amino acids. The germline CDR1 and CDR2 sequences are MNHEY and SMNVEV (reference sequence). The CDR3, as DNA: TGTGCCAGCAGTTTATTGGGGGGGGGACACTATGGCTACACCTTC. This translates into CASSLLGGGHYGYTF.

The chain employs TRBV7-6 and TRBJ2-3; 7 nucleotides match TRBD2. J gave up 2 bases and V 2 bases, and 7 bases lay outside the gene matches. This CDR3 is built from 16 residues. The germline gives CDR1 SGHVS, CDR2 FNYEAQ. CDR3 in DNA: TGTGCCAGCAGCTTAAAGGCTAGCGGTTTCACAGATACGCAGTATTTT. Amino acids: CASSLKASGFTDTQYF.

This sequence joins TRBV6-1 and TRBJ1-1; no definite D call. This CDR3 spans 13 amino acids. The V gene lost 7 bases and the J gene lost 5 bases, with 14 bases spanning the gap. CDR1 and CDR2 from the germline V gene are MNHNS and SASEGT. CDR3 protein: CASIPTGITEAFF. The CDR3, as DNA: TGTGCCAGCATTCCGACGGGAATAACTGAAGCTTTCTTT.

There are a few counts of this clone. Because it lacks the conserved phenylalanine or tryptophan at the end, this CDR3 is likely a read error. V and J are TRBV27 and TRBJ1-5, with 7 bases fitting TRBD1. CDR3 length equals 13 residues. After removal of 6 bases from V and 6 bases from J, the junction contained 5 bases not matched to a gene. Germline V CDR1 and CDR2: MNHEY, SMNVEV (reference sequence). The chain's CDR3 is CASSPDRVQPQHS. The CDR3 DNA reads as TGTGCCAGCAGCCCTGACAGGGTTCAGCCCCAGCATTCT.

There are a few counts of this clone. The chain combines TRBV6-5 with TRBJ2-7, with 9 bases identical to TRBD1. Germline CDR1 is MNHEY and CDR2 is SVGAGI. V lost 2 bases, J lost 7 bases, and 12 bases stayed unmatched. The CDR3 covers 16 residues. The CDR3 region is CASSYIQDRGGREQYF. CDR3 bases: TGTGCCAGCAGTTACATCCAGGACAGGGGTGGTAGGGAGCAGTACTTC.

This chain connects TRBV9 to TRBJ2-1; 13 bases map to TRBD2. The germline V gene has CDR1 SGDLS and CDR2 YYNGEE. V shed 3 bases and J 9 bases; nucleotides not matched to a gene: 12. The CDR3 totals 17 residues. The CDR3 spells CASSALLTSGRAGEQFF. CDR3 DNA: TGTGCCAGCAGCGCCCTCCTTACTAGCGGGAGGGCCGGTGAGCAGTTCTTC.